This paragraph reports one T cell receptor (beta chain). These data are taken from a study of cytomegalovirus exposure and HLA in healthy donors. The PCR contained 60 Vbeta and 13 Jbeta primers. The protocol was immunoSEQ multiplex PCR, while the TCRdb copy is restricted to in-frame clones and leaves out a portion. The table includes roughly 140,000 clones, roughly 77% detected once. Germline V gene lookup returns CDR1 MNHEY and CDR2 SMNVEV (reference sequence). Trimming left V 5 bases short and J 9 bases short, with 14 bases between. This CDR3 region has 13 residues. Material: PBMCs. This TCR was recovered from a man under 40 in good health and CMV-seronegative. The chain combines TRBV27 with TRBJ2-1, with a possible D match to TRBD2 (6 bases). Here the CDR3 reads CASSHSGLGEQFF. DNA of the CDR3: TGTGCCAGCAGTCATAGCGGACTGGGTGAGCAGTTCTTC.